The clone carrying this TCR beta chain was detected a few times. Its antigen remains unidentified. This specimen belongs to a study of shared clonotypes between healthy human individuals. General study points: Although depth was large, rarefaction showed that sequencing of the sorted subsets was incomplete.

The assay was immunoSEQ multiplex PCR, and TCRdb's table has in-frame clones only and misses some. The data show about 380,000 clones, 96% seen once. This CDR3 is built from 15 residues. The germline CDR1 and CDR2 sequences are MNHEY and SMNVEV (reference sequence). After removal of 2 bases from V and 2 bases from J, the junction contained 4 bases not matched to a gene. The sequenced material came from memory CD8+ T cells sorted from blood. Subset defined: CD45RO+ cells pooled with CCR7-negative TemRA cells. This sequence joins TRBV27 and TRBJ1-1; 8 bases map to TRBD1. The source is a man under 40 in good health. CDR3 residues: CASSLSGTGNTEAFF. CDR3 DNA: TGTGCCAGCAGTTTAAGTGGGACAGGCAACACTGAAGCTTTCTTT.